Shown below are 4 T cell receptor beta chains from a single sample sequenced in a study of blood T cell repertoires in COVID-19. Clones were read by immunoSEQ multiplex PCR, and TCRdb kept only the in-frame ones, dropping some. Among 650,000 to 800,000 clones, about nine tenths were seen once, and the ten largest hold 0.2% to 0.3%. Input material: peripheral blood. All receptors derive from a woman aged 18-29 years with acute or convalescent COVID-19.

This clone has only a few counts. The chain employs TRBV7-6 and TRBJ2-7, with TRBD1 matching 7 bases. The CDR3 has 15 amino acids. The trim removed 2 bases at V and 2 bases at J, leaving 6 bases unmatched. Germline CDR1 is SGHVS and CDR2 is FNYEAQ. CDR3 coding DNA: TGTGCCAGCAGCTTAAAGGACAGGCCGACCTACGAGCAGTACTTC. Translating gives CASSLKDRPTYEQYF.

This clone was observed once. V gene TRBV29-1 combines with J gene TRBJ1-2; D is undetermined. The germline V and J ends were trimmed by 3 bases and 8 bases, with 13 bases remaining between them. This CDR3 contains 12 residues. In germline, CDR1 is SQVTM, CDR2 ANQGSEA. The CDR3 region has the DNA TGCAGCGTTGATAGAGAGCAAGCGGGCTACACCTTC. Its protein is CSVDREQAGYTF.

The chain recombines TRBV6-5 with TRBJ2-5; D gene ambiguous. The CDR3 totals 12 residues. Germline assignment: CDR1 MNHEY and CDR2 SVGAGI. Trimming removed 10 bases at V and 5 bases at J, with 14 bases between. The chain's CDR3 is CAIPRLLETQYF. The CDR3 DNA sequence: TGTGCCATCCCTAGGTTGCTGGAGACCCAGTACTTC.

CDR3 loop: CSVTDRYLTNYGYTF. DNA for the CDR3: TGCAGCGTTACGGACAGGTACCTTACTAACTATGGCTACACCTTC. V and J are TRBV29-1 and TRBJ1-2, with TRBD1 identical over 7 bases. The CDR3 length is 15 residues. Germline-derived CDR1 and CDR2 are SQVTM and ANQGSEA. V lost 5 bases, J lost 0 bases, and 9 bases stayed unmatched.